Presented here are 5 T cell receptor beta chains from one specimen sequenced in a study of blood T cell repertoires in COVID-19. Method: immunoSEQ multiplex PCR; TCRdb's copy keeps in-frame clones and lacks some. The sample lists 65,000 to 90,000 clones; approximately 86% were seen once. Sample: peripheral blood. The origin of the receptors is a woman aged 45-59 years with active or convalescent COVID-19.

CDR3 sequence: CASSYPNTEAFF. In DNA form, the CDR3 reads TGTGCCAGTAGCTATCCGAACACTGAAGCTTTCTTT. The V and J genes are TRBV19 and TRBJ1-1; D not certain. Germline V gene lookup returns CDR1 LNHDA and CDR2 SQIVND (reference sequence). Trimming took 6 bases from V and 1 from J, leaving 6 bases between them. CDR3 length equals 12 residues.

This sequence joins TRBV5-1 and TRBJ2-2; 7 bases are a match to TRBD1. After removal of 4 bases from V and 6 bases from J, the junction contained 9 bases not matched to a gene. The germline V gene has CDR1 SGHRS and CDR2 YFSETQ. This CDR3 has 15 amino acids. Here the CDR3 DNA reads TGCGCCAGCAGCGTGACAGGGCCCAGGGCCGGGGAGCTGTTTTTT. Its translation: CASSVTGPRAGELFF.

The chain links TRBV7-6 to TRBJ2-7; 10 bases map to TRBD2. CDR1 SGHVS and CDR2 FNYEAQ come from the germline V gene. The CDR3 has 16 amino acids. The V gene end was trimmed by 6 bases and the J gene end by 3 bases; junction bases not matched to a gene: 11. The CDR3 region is CASSVSGGGLYYEQYF. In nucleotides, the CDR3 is TGTGCCAGCAGTGTGAGCGGGGGGGGCCTTTACTACGAGCAGTACTTC.

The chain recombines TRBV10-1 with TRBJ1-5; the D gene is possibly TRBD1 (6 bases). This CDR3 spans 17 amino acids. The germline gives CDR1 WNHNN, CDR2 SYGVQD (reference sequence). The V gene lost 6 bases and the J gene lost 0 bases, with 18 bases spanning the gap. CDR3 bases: TGCGCCAGCAGGAGCCTGGACAGCCAGGATAGCAATCAGCCCCAGCATTTT. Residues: CASRSLDSQDSNQPQHF.

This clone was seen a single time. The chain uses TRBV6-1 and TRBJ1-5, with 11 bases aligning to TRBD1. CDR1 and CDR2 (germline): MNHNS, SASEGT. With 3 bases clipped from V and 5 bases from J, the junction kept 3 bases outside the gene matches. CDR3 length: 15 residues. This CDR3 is CASSDPGQGDQPQHF. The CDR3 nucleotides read TGTGCCAGCAGTGATCCGGGACAGGGGGATCAGCCCCAGCATTTT.